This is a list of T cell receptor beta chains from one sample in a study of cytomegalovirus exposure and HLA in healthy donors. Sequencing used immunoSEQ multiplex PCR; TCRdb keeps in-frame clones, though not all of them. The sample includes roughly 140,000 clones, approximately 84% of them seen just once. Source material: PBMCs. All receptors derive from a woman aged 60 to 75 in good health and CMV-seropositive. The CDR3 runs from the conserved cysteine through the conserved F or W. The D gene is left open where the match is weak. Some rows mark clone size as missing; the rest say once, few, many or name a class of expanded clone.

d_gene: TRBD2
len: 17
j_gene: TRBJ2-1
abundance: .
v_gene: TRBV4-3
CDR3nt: TGCGCCAGCAGCCAAGATCTAGCGGGGAAACCTTACAATGAGCAGTTCTTC
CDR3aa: CASSQDLAGKPYNEQFF

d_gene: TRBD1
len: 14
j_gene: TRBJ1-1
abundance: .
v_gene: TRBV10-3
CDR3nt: TGTGCCATCAGCGTAGACAGGGGGGCGACTGAAGCTTTCTTT
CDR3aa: CAISVDRGATEAFF

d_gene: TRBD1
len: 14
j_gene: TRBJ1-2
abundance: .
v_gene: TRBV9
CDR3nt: TGTGCCAGCAGCGCAGGACAGGCGTTGGGGGGCTACAACTTC
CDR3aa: CASSAGQALGGYNF

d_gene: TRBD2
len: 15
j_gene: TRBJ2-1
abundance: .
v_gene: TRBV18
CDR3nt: TGTGCCAGCTCACCGCCGGGACTAACCTACAATGAGCAGTTCTTC
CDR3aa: CASSPPGLTYNEQFF

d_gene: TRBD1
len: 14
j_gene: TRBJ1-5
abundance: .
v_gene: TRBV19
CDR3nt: TGTGCCAGTAGTCCTACAGGGGTTAATCAGCCCCAGCATTTT
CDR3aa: CASSPTGVNQPQHF

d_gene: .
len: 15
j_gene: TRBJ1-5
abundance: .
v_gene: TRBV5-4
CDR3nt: TGTGCCAGCAGCTTGGACGGCGGCAGGGGTCAGCCCCAGCATTTT
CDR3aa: CASSLDGGRGQPQHF

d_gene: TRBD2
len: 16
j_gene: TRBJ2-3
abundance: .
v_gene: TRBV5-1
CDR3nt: TGCGCCAGCAGCTTCGGACTAGCGGGGTCGGGTGATACGCAGTATTTT
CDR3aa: CASSFGLAGSGDTQYF

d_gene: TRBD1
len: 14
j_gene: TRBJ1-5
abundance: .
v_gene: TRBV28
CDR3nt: TGTGCCAGCAGTTTCCGACAGGGGACTCAGCCCCAGCATTTT
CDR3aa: CASSFRQGTQPQHF

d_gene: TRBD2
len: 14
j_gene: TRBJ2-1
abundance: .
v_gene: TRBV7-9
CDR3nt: TGTGCCAGCAGCTTAAGCGGGAGGGTGTTTGAGCAGTTCTTC
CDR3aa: CASSLSGRVFEQFF

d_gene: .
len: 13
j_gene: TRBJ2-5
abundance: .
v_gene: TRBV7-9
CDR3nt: TGTGCCAGCACCACACTAGTTAGAGAGACCCAGTACTTC
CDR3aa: CASTTLVRETQYF

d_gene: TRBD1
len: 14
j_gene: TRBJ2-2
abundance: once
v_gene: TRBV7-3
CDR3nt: TGTGCCAGCAGCCTGACAGGGGTCACCGGGGAGCTGTTTTTT
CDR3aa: CASSLTGVTGELFF

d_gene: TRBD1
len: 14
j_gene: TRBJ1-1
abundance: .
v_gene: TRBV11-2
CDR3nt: TGTGCCAGCAGCTTCGGGACAGGGGATCTTGAAGCTTTCTTT
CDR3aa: CASSFGTGDLEAFF

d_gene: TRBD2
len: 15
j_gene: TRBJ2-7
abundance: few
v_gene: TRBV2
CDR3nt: TGTGCCAGCAGTGAAGCGCTCCTAGCGGGAGGAGAGCAGTACTTC
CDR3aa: CASSEALLAGGEQYF

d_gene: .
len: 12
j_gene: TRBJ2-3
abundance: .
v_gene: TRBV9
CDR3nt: TGTGCCAGCAGCTTCGGTACAGATACGCAGTATTTT
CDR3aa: CASSFGTDTQYF

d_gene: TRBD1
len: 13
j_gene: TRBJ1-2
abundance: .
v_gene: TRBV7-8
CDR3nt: TGTGCCAGCAGCTTACGGACAGGGGGCGGCTACACCTTC
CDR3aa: CASSLRTGGGYTF

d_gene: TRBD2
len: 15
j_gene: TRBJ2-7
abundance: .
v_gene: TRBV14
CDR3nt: TGTGCCAGCAGCCCCCTTGGGAGCGGGGAGTACGAGCAGTACTTC
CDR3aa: CASSPLGSGEYEQYF

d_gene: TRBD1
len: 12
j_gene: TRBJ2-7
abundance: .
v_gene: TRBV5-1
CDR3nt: TGCGCCAGCAGCTGGGACAGGTACGAGCAGTACTTC
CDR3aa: CASSWDRYEQYF

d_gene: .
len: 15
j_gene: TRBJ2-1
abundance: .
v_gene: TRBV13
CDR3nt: TGTGCCAGCAGCCACAGGGCTCTAACCTACAATGAGCAGTTCTTC
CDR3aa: CASSHRALTYNEQFF

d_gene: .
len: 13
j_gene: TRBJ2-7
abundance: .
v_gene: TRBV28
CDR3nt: TGTGCCAGCAGGGAGCCCTCTTCCTACGAGCAGTACTTC
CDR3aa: CASREPSSYEQYF

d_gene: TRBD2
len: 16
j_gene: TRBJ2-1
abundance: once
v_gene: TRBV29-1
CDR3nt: TGCAGCGTGGGGGACTGGGGACTAGCGGGAGCCAATGAGCAGTTCTTC
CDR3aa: CSVGDWGLAGANEQFF

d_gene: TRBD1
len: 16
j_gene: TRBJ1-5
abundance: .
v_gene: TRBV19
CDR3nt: TGTGCCAGCACCGACAGGGGAGCTCAATCGGGTCAGCCCCAGCATTTT
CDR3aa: CASTDRGAQSGQPQHF

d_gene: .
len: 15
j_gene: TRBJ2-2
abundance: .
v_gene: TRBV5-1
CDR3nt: TGCGCCAGCAGCGATCGGAGGTCCCCCCTCGGGGAGCTGTTTTTT
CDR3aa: CASSDRRSPLGELFF

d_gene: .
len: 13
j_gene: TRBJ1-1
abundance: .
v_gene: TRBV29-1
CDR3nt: TGCAGCGTTGGCCTTACAGGGTCCACTGAAGCTTTCTTT
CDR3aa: CSVGLTGSTEAFF

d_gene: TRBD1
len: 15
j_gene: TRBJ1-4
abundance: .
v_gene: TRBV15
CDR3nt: TGTGCCACCAGCAGAGGGAACAGGGGGAGCGAAAAACTGTTTTTT
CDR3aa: CATSRGNRGSEKLFF

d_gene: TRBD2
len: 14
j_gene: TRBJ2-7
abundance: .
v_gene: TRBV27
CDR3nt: TGTGCCAGCAGTTTAGCACCTAGCGGGATCGAGCAGTACTTC
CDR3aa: CASSLAPSGIEQYF

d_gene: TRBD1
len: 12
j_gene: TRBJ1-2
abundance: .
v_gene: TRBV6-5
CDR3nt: TGTGCCAGCAGTCATGGACAGGGTGAGAACACCTTC
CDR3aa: CASSHGQGENTF

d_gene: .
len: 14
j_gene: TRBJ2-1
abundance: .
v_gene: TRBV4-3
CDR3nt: TGCGCCAGCAGCCAAGTAGTCGGGTACAATGAGCAGTTCTTC
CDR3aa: CASSQVVGYNEQFF

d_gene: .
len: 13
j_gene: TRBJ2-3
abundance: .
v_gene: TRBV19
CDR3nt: TGTGCCAGTAGTATGAGGGATAAAGATACGCAGTATTTT
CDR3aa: CASSMRDKDTQYF

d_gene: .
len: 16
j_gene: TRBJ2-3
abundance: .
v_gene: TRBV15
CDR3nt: TGTGCCACCAGCAGAGAATTAGCGGCTAGCACAGATACGCAGTATTTT
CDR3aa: CATSRELAASTDTQYF

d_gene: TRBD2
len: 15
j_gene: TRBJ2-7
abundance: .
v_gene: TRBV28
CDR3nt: TGTGCCAGCAGTTTCCAAGGGGCGGGAGCCCCCGAGCAGTACTTC
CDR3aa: CASSFQGAGAPEQYF

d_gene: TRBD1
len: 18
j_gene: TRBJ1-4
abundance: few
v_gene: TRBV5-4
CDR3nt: TGTGCCAGCAGCTTCATACAGGGGGAGTCGGTCGATAATGAAAAACTGTTTTTT
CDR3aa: CASSFIQGESVDNEKLFF

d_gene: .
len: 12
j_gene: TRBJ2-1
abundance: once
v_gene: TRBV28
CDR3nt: TGTGCCAGCTGGCAGGGAAACAATGAGCAGTTCTTC
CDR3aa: CASWQGNNEQFF

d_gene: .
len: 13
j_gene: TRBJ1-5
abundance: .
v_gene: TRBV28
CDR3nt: TGTGCCAGCAGTTCCGCGGCGGGTCAGCCCCAGCATTTT
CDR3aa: CASSSAAGQPQHF

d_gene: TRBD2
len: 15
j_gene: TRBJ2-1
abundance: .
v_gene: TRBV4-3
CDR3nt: TGCGCCAGCAGCCTAGGACTAGCGGGAACAGTTGAGCAGTTCTTC
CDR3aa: CASSLGLAGTVEQFF

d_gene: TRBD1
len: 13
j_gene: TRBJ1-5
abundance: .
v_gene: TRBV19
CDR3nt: TGTGCCAGTAGCTTGGACAGGGGTCAGCCCCAGCATTTT
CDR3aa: CASSLDRGQPQHF

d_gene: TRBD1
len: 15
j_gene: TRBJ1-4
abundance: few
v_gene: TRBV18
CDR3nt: TGTGCCAGCTCCAGGACACAGGGGAAGGATGAAAAACTGTTTTTT
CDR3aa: CASSRTQGKDEKLFF

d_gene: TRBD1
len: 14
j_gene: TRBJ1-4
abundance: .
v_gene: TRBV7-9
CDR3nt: TGTGCCAGCAGCCTGGACAGGGTAGGAGGGAAACTGTTTTTT
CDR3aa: CASSLDRVGGKLFF

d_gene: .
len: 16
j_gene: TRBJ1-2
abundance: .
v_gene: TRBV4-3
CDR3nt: TGCGCCAGCAGCCAAGATGCTCAGGGGTGGTCCTATGGCTACACCTTC
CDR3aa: CASSQDAQGWSYGYTF

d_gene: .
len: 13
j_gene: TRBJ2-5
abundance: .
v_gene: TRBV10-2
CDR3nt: TGCGCCAGCAGTCTATCTTCCAAAGAGACCCAGTACTTC
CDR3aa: CASSLSSKETQYF

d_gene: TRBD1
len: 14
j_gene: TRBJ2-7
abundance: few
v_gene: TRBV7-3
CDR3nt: TGTGCCAGCAGCTTAGGGACAGGGGGCGGCGAGCAGTACTTC
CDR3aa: CASSLGTGGGEQYF

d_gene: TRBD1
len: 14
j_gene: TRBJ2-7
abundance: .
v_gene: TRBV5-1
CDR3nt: TGCGCCAGCAGCGTGATGGACAGGCTCTACGAGCAGTACTTC
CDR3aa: CASSVMDRLYEQYF

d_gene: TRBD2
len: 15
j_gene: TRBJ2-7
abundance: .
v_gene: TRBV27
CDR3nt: TGTGCCAGCAGCAAACTAGCGGGAGTAAAATACGAGCAGTACTTC
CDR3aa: CASSKLAGVKYEQYF

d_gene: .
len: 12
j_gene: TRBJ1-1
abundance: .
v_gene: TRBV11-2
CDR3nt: TGTGCCAGCAGCCCCTCGGGGACTGAAGCTTTCTTT
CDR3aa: CASSPSGTEAFF

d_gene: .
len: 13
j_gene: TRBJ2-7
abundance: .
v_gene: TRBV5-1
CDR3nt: TGCGCCAGCAGCTTTACAGGGGCGGGGGAGCAGTACTTC
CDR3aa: CASSFTGAGEQYF

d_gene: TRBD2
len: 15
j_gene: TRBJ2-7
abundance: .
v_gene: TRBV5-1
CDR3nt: TGCGCCAGCAGCTTGGAAGCGGGGTTCTCCTACGAGCAGTACTTC
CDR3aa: CASSLEAGFSYEQYF

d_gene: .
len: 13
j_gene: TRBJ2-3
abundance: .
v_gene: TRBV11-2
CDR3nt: TGTGCCAGCAGCCCCCAGATCACAGATACGCAGTATTTT
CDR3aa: CASSPQITDTQYF

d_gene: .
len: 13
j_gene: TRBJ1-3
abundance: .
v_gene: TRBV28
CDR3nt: TGTGCCAGCAGTGAGGTGACGGGAAACACCATATATTTT
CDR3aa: CASSEVTGNTIYF

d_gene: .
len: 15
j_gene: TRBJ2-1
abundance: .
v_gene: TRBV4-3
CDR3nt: TGCGCCAGCAGCCAAAGTTACAGGTTATCTAATGAGCAGTTCTTC
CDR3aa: CASSQSYRLSNEQFF

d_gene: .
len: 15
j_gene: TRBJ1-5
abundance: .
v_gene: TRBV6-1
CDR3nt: TGTGCCAGCAGTGAAATCGGTAATCGAAGCCCGCCCCAGCATTTT
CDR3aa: CASSEIGNRSPPQHF

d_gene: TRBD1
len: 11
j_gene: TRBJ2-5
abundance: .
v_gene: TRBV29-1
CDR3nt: TGCAGCGTTACAGGGGGCGAGACCCAGTACTTC
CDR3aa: CSVTGGETQYF

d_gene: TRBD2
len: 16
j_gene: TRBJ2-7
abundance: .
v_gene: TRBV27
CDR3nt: TGTGCCAGCAGTTCCCCCTCCCTAGCGGGATACTACGAGCAGTACTTC
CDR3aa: CASSSPSLAGYYEQYF

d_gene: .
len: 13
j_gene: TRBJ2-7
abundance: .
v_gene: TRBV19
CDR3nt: TGTGCCACCGGCGGGACGCCATCCTACGAGCAGTACTTC
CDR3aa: CATGGTPSYEQYF

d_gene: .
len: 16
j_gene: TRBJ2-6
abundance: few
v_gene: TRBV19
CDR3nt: TGTGCCAGTAGTATATACGGGATCTCTGGGGCCAACGTCCTGACTTTC
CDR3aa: CASSIYGISGANVLTF

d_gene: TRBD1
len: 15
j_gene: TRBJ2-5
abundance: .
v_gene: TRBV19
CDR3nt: TGTGCCAGTAGTATAGCGGGACAGGGAATGAAGACCCAGTACTTC
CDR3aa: CASSIAGQGMKTQYF

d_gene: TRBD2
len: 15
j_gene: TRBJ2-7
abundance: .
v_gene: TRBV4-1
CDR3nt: TGCGCCAGCAGCCAAGAGCTAGCGGGGCCCTACGAGCAGTACTTC
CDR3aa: CASSQELAGPYEQYF